The 22 T cell receptor beta chains below were found in one sample sequenced in a study of blood T cell repertoires in COVID-19. Some clones are missing from TCRdb's copy, which holds only in-frame ones; the method was immunoSEQ multiplex PCR. There are about 120,000 clones in the sample; over 60% occur only once, and roughly 7.9% lies in the top ten. Specimen: peripheral blood. These receptors came from a human donor in a cohort sampled during active COVID-19.

This chain connects TRBV6-5 to TRBJ2-1; D is undetermined. V lost 5 bases and J lost 0, with 11 bases in between. Germline V gives CDR1 MNHEY, CDR2 SVGAGI. The CDR3 spans 15 residues. CDR3 DNA sequence: TGTGCCAGCAGTCCGAGCGAACCCTCCTACAATGAGCAGTTCTTC. This encodes CASSPSEPSYNEQFF.

The rearrangement links TRBV3-1 (or the pseudogene TRBV3-2) to TRBJ2-2; 9 nucleotides line up with TRBD1. This CDR3 is built from 12 residues. With V trimmed by 7 bases and J by 8 bases, 2 bases remained unmatched. Germline V gene sequence: CDR1 LGHDT, CDR2 YNNKEL (reference sequence). Here the CDR3 DNA reads TGTGCCAGCAACAGGGGGCGGGGGGAGCTGTTTTTT. It yields the protein CASNRGRGELFF.

This sequence joins TRBV28 and TRBJ2-7; no clear D gene. Germline assignment: CDR1 MDHEN and CDR2 SYDVKM. V lost 8 bases and J 3 bases, leaving 14 bases between the germline ends. The CDR3 loop spans 13 amino acids. DNA of the CDR3: TGTGCCAGCTTAAACCAGGTCAGCTACGAGCAGTACTTC. Translated: CASLNQVSYEQYF.

The J gene is TRBJ1-4, the V gene TRBV25-1; 9 bases map to TRBD1. The ends lost 3 bases at V and 5 bases at J; junction bases unmatched: 4. This CDR3 is built from 15 residues. Germline-derived CDR1 and CDR2 are MGHDK and SYGVNS. The CDR3 DNA follows: TGTGCCAGCAGTGACTGGGACAGGGAAAATGAAAAACTGTTTTTT. Protein sequence: CASSDWDRENEKLFF.

The CDR3: CASSLEGLAGGVEQFF. For the CDR3, the DNA is TGTGCCAGCAGCTTAGAAGGGCTAGCGGGAGGGGTTGAGCAGTTCTTC. The chain employs TRBV7-9 and TRBJ2-1; 12 nucleotides agree with TRBD2. The CDR3 spans 16 residues. J gave up 9 bases and V 1 base, and 7 bases lay outside the gene matches. Germline V gene data show CDR1 as SEHNR and CDR2 as FQNEAQ (reference sequence).

The chain couples TRBV6-5 to TRBJ1-1, with D tentatively TRBD1 (6 bases). Deletions cut 4 bases from V and 4 bases from J, with 13 bases between. Germline lookup yields CDR1 MNHEY and CDR2 SVGAGI. The CDR3 is 14 amino acids. The CDR3: CASSFKQGFTEAFF. CDR3 in DNA: TGTGCCAGCAGTTTCAAACAGGGTTTCACTGAAGCTTTCTTT.

This chain uses TRBV7-9 with TRBJ1-1; no clear D gene. The CDR3 loop spans 12 amino acids. V lost 3 bases and J lost 4, with 6 bases in between. Germline lookup yields CDR1 SEHNR and CDR2 FQNEAQ (reference sequence). The CDR3, as DNA: TGTGCCAGCAGCTTCGGGGTCACTGAAGCTTTCTTT. Its protein is CASSFGVTEAFF.

The chain links TRBV29-1 to TRBJ2-7, with TRBD1 identical over 7 bases. The CDR3 has 15 residues. The V gene's germline CDR1 is SQVTM and CDR2 ANQGSEA. J was trimmed by 1 base and V by 2 bases; bases with no gene match: 8. CDR3 nucleotide sequence: TGCAGCGTTGAAAGTGAGGGGACAGCGTCCTACGAGCAGTACTTC. Encoded protein: CSVESEGTASYEQYF.

This clone was seen only a few times. The gene calls are TRBV10-3 and TRBJ1-2, with D unresolved. CDR3 length: 13 residues. V shed 2 bases and J shed 8 bases, with 12 bases lying between them. Germline assignment: CDR1 ENHRY and CDR2 SYGVKD. The CDR3 DNA reads TGTGCCATCAGTGAGACCCTCAGAGGGGGCTACACCTTC. As protein: CAISETLRGGYTF.

The V and J genes are TRBV7-9 and TRBJ2-7, with 8 nucleotides matching TRBD1. The CDR3 extends over 16 amino acids. CDR1 SEHNR and CDR2 FQNEAQ come from the germline V gene (reference sequence). V lost 5 bases and J lost 1; bases outside the gene matches: 10. The CDR3 nucleotides read TGTGCCAGCAGCATCCTCCCGGGACAGGATTCCTACGAGCAGTACTTC. The encoded protein is CASSILPGQDSYEQYF.

This clone was seen repeatedly, ten times or more. Other DNA sequences from this sample encode an identical CDR3 as well. This chain uses TRBV3-1 (or the pseudogene TRBV3-2) with TRBJ1-1; no definite D call. Trimming took off 4 bases at V and 1 base at J, with 7 bases between the two ends. The CDR3 consists of 13 residues. Germline V gene data show CDR1 as LGHDT and CDR2 as YNNKEL (reference sequence). The CDR3 is CASSPRGNTEAFF. The CDR3, as DNA: TGTGCCAGCAGCCCCAGAGGGAACACTGAAGCTTTCTTT.

This clone has more than one count but fewer than ten. V is TRBV12-3 or TRBV12-4 and J is TRBJ2-7; D gene uncertain. This CDR3 spans 13 amino acids. Trimming stripped 1 base from V and 0 bases from J, with 4 bases between. DNA of the CDR3: TGTGCCAGCAGTTTAGGTCGCTCCTACGAGCAGTACTTC. Translation gives CASSLGRSYEQYF.

The rearrangement uses TRBV28 and TRBJ1-2, with D maybe TRBD1 (6 bases). Trimming removed 5 bases from V and 5 bases from J, with 12 bases in between. This CDR3 is 13 amino acids long. Germline V gene lookup returns CDR1 MDHEN and CDR2 SYDVKM. Here the CDR3 reads CASSPWDKYGYTF. In nucleotides, the CDR3 is TGTGCCAGCAGTCCTTGGGACAAGTATGGCTACACCTTC.

This chain uses TRBV9 with TRBJ2-2; 11 nucleotides match TRBD2. The V segment lost 2 bases and the J segment 1 base; nucleotides outside the gene matches: 4. CDR1 and CDR2 (germline): SGDLS, YYNGEE. The CDR3 covers 17 residues. CDR3 amino acids: CASSVTSGGQNTGELFF. The CDR3, as DNA: TGTGCCAGCAGCGTCACTAGCGGGGGACAGAACACCGGGGAGCTGTTTTTT. Full variable domain (missing parts from reference TRBV9 and TRBJ2-2): DSGVTQTPKHLITATGQRVTLRCSPRSGDLSVYWYQQSLDQGLQFLIQYYNGEERAKGNILERFSAQQFPDLHSELNLSSLELGDSALYFCASSVTSGGQNTGELFFGEGSRLTVL.

In DNA, the CDR3 is TGTGCCAGCAGTTTGTCAGGGTACGGCTACACCTTC. Amino acid sequence: CASSLSGYGYTF. The rearrangement uses TRBV28 and TRBJ1-2; D is possibly TRBD1 (5 bases). CDR1 MDHEN and CDR2 SYDVKM come from the germline V gene. The CDR3 covers 12 residues. V lost 3 bases to trimming and J lost 8 bases, with 10 bases between them.

DNA of the CDR3: TGTGCCAGCAGTTTCCGGGACAGGGTCGACAATCAGCCCCAGCATTTT. Protein product: CASSFRDRVDNQPQHF. The chain has TRBV27 and TRBJ1-5; 9 bases fit TRBD1. Per germline, CDR1 MNHEY and CDR2 SMNVEV (reference sequence). The CDR3 is 16 amino acids. Trimming took 3 bases from V and 3 from J; bases not matched to a gene: 6.

In this sample, this clone turned up a few times. This rearrangement joins TRBV19 to TRBJ1-4; 10 positions agree with TRBD1. The CDR3 sequence is 14 residues long. CDR1 and CDR2 from the germline V gene are LNHDA and SQIVND (reference sequence). V shed 3 bases, J shed 8 bases, and the junction held 3 bases outside the gene matches. Here the CDR3 DNA reads TGTGCCAGTAGTATTGGGACAGGGGAGGAAAAACTGTTTTTT. Its protein is CASSIGTGEEKLFF.

The chain couples TRBV9 to TRBJ1-5, with D unresolved. The CDR3 consists of 13 residues. V was pared by 0 bases and J by 4 bases, with 5 bases between. Germline V lookup: CDR1 SGDLS, CDR2 YYNGEE. The CDR3, as DNA: TGTGCCAGCAGCGTAGGCAGGAATCAGCCCCAGCATTTT. Protein product: CASSVGRNQPQHF.

The chain joins TRBV2 to TRBJ2-5; 10 bases fit TRBD1. V lost 4 bases and J lost 5; bases outside the gene matches: 7. CDR3 length: 15 amino acids. CDR1 and CDR2 from the germline V gene are SNHLY and FYNNEI. CDR3 in DNA: TGTGCCAGCAGTGCCAGGACAGGGGGAGGGGAGACCCAGTACTTC. This codes for CASSARTGGGETQYF.

This clone was observed a single time. V and J are TRBV2 and TRBJ2-4, with D possibly TRBD2 on 5 matching bases. Between the trimmed V and J ends, which lost 7 bases and 0 bases, there was a span of 13 bases. The CDR3 spans 15 residues. The germline CDR1 and CDR2 sequences are SNHLY and FYNNEI. The DNA for the CDR3 is TGTGCCAGCAACGAGGGAACGCTAGCCAAAAACATTCAGTACTTC. Protein product: CASNEGTLAKNIQYF.

There are many counts of this clone. The V call is TRBV28, the J call TRBJ2-1; D unresolved. CDR1 MDHEN and CDR2 SYDVKM come from the germline V gene. The ends were cut back, 6 bases at V and 3 bases at J, with 9 bases in the middle. The CDR3 consists of 13 residues. The DNA of the CDR3 is TGTGCCAGCAGCTCAGGTGGCTACAATGAGCAGTTCTTC. This gives the protein CASSSGGYNEQFF.

The chain is built from TRBV11-2 and TRBJ1-1; 9 nucleotides agree with TRBD1. The CDR3 is 16 residues long. Trimming took 5 bases from V and 3 from J; bases not matched to a gene: 10. Per germline, CDR1 SGHAT and CDR2 FQNNGV. The CDR3 DNA is TGTGCCAGCAGCCACGGGACAGGGCTCTATGACACTGAAGCTTTCTTT. Protein product: CASSHGTGLYDTEAFF.